Presented here are 25 T cell receptor beta chains from one specimen sequenced in a study of OX40 agonist ivuxolimab in advanced cancers. This table comes from immunoSEQ multiplex PCR, and its TCRdb copy is limited to in-frame clones, with some not included. This repertoire shows around 60,000 clones, under 90% found once; its top ten account for over 2%. The specimen comprised CD4+ or CD8+ T cells sorted from blood, sampled in a trial of the OX40 agonist ivuxolimab. The receptors here all came from an adult with an advanced solid tumor such as melanoma, head and neck, liver or kidney cancer.

This rearrangement joins TRBV11-2 to TRBJ1-1; D is perhaps TRBD1 (5 bases). Deletions cut 3 bases from V and 1 base from J, with 12 bases between. The CDR3 is 15 amino acids. Germline CDR1 and CDR2: SGHAT and FQNNGV. This CDR3 reads CASSLGRAPNTEAFF. DNA for the CDR3: TGTGCCAGCAGCTTGGGACGGGCTCCGAACACTGAAGCTTTCTTT.

This chain links TRBV5-1 with TRBJ2-5; 9 nucleotides agree with TRBD1. Looked up from germline, CDR1 is SGHRS and CDR2 is YFSETQ. The length of the CDR3 is 15 residues. The J segment lost 4 bases and the V segment lost 7 bases, leaving 11 bases of the junction unmatched. DNA for the CDR3: TGCGCCAGCTTCGAGCCGGGACAGGGAGGAGAGACCCAGTACTTC. Translating gives CASFEPGQGGETQYF.

The chain combines TRBV7-2 with TRBJ1-6; D ambiguous. The germline V gene has CDR1 SGHTA and CDR2 FQGNSA. The CDR3 has 15 amino acids. V was trimmed by 0 bases and J by 9 bases, leaving 12 bases between them. The CDR3 protein is CASSLALTSSSPLHF. DNA for the CDR3: TGTGCCAGCAGCTTAGCCCTTACCTCGTCTTCACCCCTCCACTTT.

The V gene is TRBV5-1, the J gene TRBJ1-1; the match to TRBD1 covers 7 bases. The CDR3 runs 13 residues. J was trimmed by 4 bases and V by 4 bases; bases with no gene match: 4. Germline-derived CDR1 and CDR2 are SGHRS and YFSETQ. CDR3 amino acids: CASSRGTATEAFF. For the CDR3, the DNA is TGCGCCAGCAGCAGGGGGACAGCCACTGAAGCTTTCTTT.

J is TRBJ1-4 and V is TRBV18; no clear D gene. CDR1 is KGHSH, CDR2 LQKENI, per germline. The CDR3 has 14 amino acids. V lost 3 bases and J lost 5, with 10 bases in between. CDR3 nucleotides: TGTGCCAGCTCACCCGCAGGCACGAATGAAAAACTGTTTTTT. Protein: CASSPAGTNEKLFF.

The chain is built from TRBV19 and TRBJ1-3; 9 bases map to TRBD1. The ends lost 2 bases at V and 1 base at J; junction bases unmatched: 12. The length of the CDR3 is 19 residues. In germline, CDR1 is LNHDA, CDR2 SQIVND (reference sequence). The CDR3 DNA reads as TGTGCCAGTAGTATAAAGGGACAGGGTTTCAGTTCGTCTGGAAACACCATATATTTT. Protein product: CASSIKGQGFSSSGNTIYF.

This chain links TRBV28 with TRBJ2-1, with TRBD1 matching 8 bases. The V and J ends lost 3 bases and 8 bases, in that order; junction bases with no gene match: 9. The CDR3 is 15 amino acids. Germline-derived CDR1 and CDR2 are MDHEN and SYDVKM. CDR3 protein: CASSFQGQGADEQFF. DNA of the CDR3: TGTGCCAGCAGTTTCCAAGGACAGGGTGCCGATGAGCAGTTCTTC. Filled out from reference TRBV28 and TRBJ2-1, the complete variable domain reads DVKVTQSSRYLVKRTGEKVFLECVQDMDHENMFWYRQDPGLGLRLIYFSYDVKMKEKGDIPEGYSVSREKKERFSLILESASTNQTSMYLCASSFQGQGADEQFFGPGTRLTVL.

The chain employs TRBV2 and TRBJ2-2; D not certain. Germline CDR1 reads SNHLY; CDR2 reads FYNNEI. The CDR3 is made up of 14 amino acids. Trimming stripped 7 bases from V and 2 bases from J, with 11 bases between. The CDR3 DNA sequence: TGTGCCAGCAAGGCGGCCCGTAACACCGGGGAGCTGTTTTTT. This codes for CASKAARNTGELFF.

The rearrangement joins TRBV4-1 to TRBJ2-2; D might be TRBD1 (6 bases). Germline V CDR1 and CDR2: MGHRA, YSYEKL. The CDR3 consists of 16 residues. With 4 bases removed from V and 1 base from J, the gap between germline ends came to 13 bases. The CDR3 spells CASSLTGTQNTGELFF. The CDR3 DNA sequence: TGCGCCAGCAGCCTCACCGGGACACAGAACACCGGGGAGCTGTTTTTT.

As concerns this clone: The same CDR3 is also encoded by other DNA sequences in this sample. The chain combines TRBV7-2 with TRBJ2-5, with D perhaps TRBD2 (6 bases). There are 14 residues in the CDR3. Deletions cut 1 base from V and 1 base from J, with 7 bases between. Germline CDR1 is SGHTA and CDR2 is FQGNSA. The CDR3 sequence is CASSLGGVQETQYF. The CDR3 nucleotides read TGTGCCAGCAGCTTAGGGGGGGTCCAAGAGACCCAGTACTTC.

This chain uses TRBV7-6 with TRBJ2-1; no firm D call. The CDR3 extends over 16 amino acids. Trimming pared 4 bases from V and 0 bases from J, leaving 13 bases between. The germline gives CDR1 SGHVS, CDR2 FNYEAQ. Here the CDR3 reads CASSSRAGSSYNEQFF. The DNA of the CDR3 is TGTGCCAGCAGCTCTCGAGCTGGAAGCTCCTACAATGAGCAGTTCTTC.

This chain uses TRBV7-2 with TRBJ2-1; TRBD2 matches at 13 bases. Losses at the gene ends were 6 bases for V and 5 bases for J; bases not matched to a gene: 7. CDR3 size: 16 residues. Germline CDR1 SGHTA, CDR2 FQGNSA. CDR3 nucleotide sequence: TGTGCCAGCAGTAGGACTAGCGGGAGTAGTAACAATGAGCAGTTCTTC. Protein product: CASSRTSGSSNNEQFF.

There are a few counts of this clone. The chain employs TRBV5-3 and TRBJ1-4; TRBD1 is a possible D gene (6 bases). TRBV5-3 is reported as an ORF; its role is uncertain. There are 16 residues in the CDR3. The V end was cut by 4 bases, the J end by 8 bases, with 21 bases between. CDR3 bases: TGTGCCAGAAGCCCGGAGGTTGGGGGGCCCTCAGAAAAACTGTTTTTT. Amino acids: CARSPEVGGPSEKLFF.

The chain combines TRBV9 with TRBJ2-7; D is unclear. The V gene's germline CDR1 is SGDLS and CDR2 YYNGEE. The CDR3 totals 14 residues. V was shortened by 0 bases and J by 3 bases, with 10 bases between the two germline ends. CDR3 residues: CASSVGLGNYEQYF. The CDR3 DNA reads TGTGCCAGCAGCGTAGGTCTCGGAAACTACGAGCAGTACTTC. The whole variable domain, remainder taken from reference TRBV9 and TRBJ2-7, is DSGVTQTPKHLITATGQRVTLRCSPRSGDLSVYWYQQSLDQGLQFLIQYYNGEERAKGNILERFSAQQFPDLHSELNLSSLELGDSALYFCASSVGLGNYEQYFGPGTRLTVT.

The chain links TRBV6-5 to TRBJ2-5, with D maybe TRBD2 (5 bases). The CDR3 consists of 13 residues. Trimming took off 6 bases at V and 3 bases at J, with 11 bases between the two ends. Germline values: CDR1 MNHEY, CDR2 SVGAGI. The CDR3 reads CASRLDGEETQYF. CDR3 DNA sequence: TGTGCCAGCAGGCTGGACGGGGAAGAGACCCAGTACTTC.

This clone came up once. The J gene is TRBJ2-6, the V gene TRBV7-3; possible D gene TRBD1, 5 bases. V was shortened by 3 bases and J by 3 bases, with 12 bases between the two germline ends. Germline CDR1 and CDR2: SGHTA and FQGTGA. The CDR3 covers 16 residues. The CDR3 DNA follows: TGTGCCAGCAGCTTGTACCCAGGGCATGGGGCCAACGTCCTGACTTTC. Translating gives CASSLYPGHGANVLTF. Looking up the rest from reference TRBV7-3 and TRBJ2-6 gives the full variable domain: GAGVSQTPSNKVTEKGKYVELRCDPISGHTALYWYRQSLGQGPEFLIYFQGTGAADDSGLPNDRFFAVRPEGSVSTLKIQRTERGDSAVYLCASSLYPGHGANVLTFGAGSRLTVL.

The chain is built from TRBV30 and TRBJ1-1, with unresolved D. Trimming cost V 4 bases and J 1 base, with 22 bases left between them. Germline CDR1 reads GTSNPN; CDR2 reads SVGIG (reference sequence). The CDR3 has 17 residues. The DNA for the CDR3 is TGTGCCTGGACTAATGTTCTGGTTTTCGGAGAGAACACTGAAGCTTTCTTT. Translating gives CAWTNVLVFGENTEAFF.

This clone occurred a few times. This sequence joins TRBV28 and TRBJ2-1, with 7 bases aligning to TRBD1. The V and J ends lost 6 bases and 9 bases, in that order; junction bases with no gene match: 11. This CDR3 contains 14 residues. Germline V gene data show CDR1 as MDHEN and CDR2 as SYDVKM. Here the CDR3 reads CASRSVQGVGEQFF. The CDR3 coding sequence is TGTGCCAGCAGGAGCGTGCAGGGGGTTGGTGAGCAGTTCTTC.

The gene calls are TRBV27 and TRBJ2-3; 15 nucleotides match TRBD2. This CDR3 has 19 residues. Trimming removed 6 bases from V and 1 base from J; junction bases left unmatched: 11. Germline loops: CDR1 MNHEY, CDR2 SMNVEV (reference sequence). The CDR3 spells CASSPAGLAGGPGTDTQYF. The CDR3 DNA is TGTGCCAGCAGCCCGGCAGGACTAGCGGGAGGGCCAGGCACAGATACGCAGTATTTT.

The chain carries TRBV10-1 and TRBJ2-7, with 8 bases that match TRBD2. Germline V gene lookup returns CDR1 WNHNN and CDR2 SYGVQD (reference sequence). The CDR3 length is 13 residues. J gave up 2 bases and V 5 bases, and 2 bases lay outside the gene matches. The CDR3, as DNA: TGCGCCAGCAGTCGCGGGAGGACCTACGAGCAGTACTTC. It specifies CASSRGRTYEQYF.

This clone counts as medium-sized. The CDR3 DNA follows: TGCGCCAGCAGCCAAGATTTGCAACAGGGGGGAAATCAGCCCCAGCATTTT. Translation gives CASSQDLQQGGNQPQHF. The V and J genes are TRBV4-1 and TRBJ1-5, with TRBD1 matching 8 bases. Per the germline V gene, CDR1 is MGHRA and CDR2 is YSYEKL. CDR3 size: 17 residues. Germline trimming cut 0 bases from V and 4 bases from J; bases unmatched to any gene: 8.

The J gene is TRBJ1-1, the V gene TRBV5-6; 8 bases map to TRBD1. The CDR3 extends over 13 amino acids. The junction had 1 base not matched to a gene; V was cut back by 2 bases and J by 4 bases. Germline V CDR1 and CDR2: SGHDT, YYEEEE. The CDR3 here is CASSLTGGTEAFF. CDR3 nucleotides: TGTGCCAGCAGCTTAACAGGGGGCACTGAAGCTTTCTTT.

This clone was counted once. The chain has TRBV2 and TRBJ2-5; D is uncertain. From germline, CDR1 is SNHLY and CDR2 FYNNEI. Trimming left V 4 bases short and J 4 bases short, with 7 bases between. This CDR3 has 12 amino acids. The CDR3 protein is CASSVERETQYF. In DNA form, the CDR3 reads TGTGCCAGCAGTGTGGAACGAGAGACCCAGTACTTC.

The V gene is TRBV18, the J gene TRBJ1-1, with D unresolved. The V gene lost 2 bases and the J gene lost 1 base, with 11 bases spanning the gap. This CDR3 region has 15 residues. In germline, CDR1 is KGHSH, CDR2 LQKENI. The DNA of the CDR3 is TGTGCCAGCTCACCAAAAGGAGCAGGGAACACTGAAGCTTTCTTT. It translates to CASSPKGAGNTEAFF.

This clone was seen a handful of times. The chain has TRBV25-1 and TRBJ1-6, with 8 bases that match TRBD1. Germline CDR1 MGHDK, CDR2 SYGVNS. V shed 6 bases and J 6 bases; nucleotides not matched to a gene: 4. The CDR3 is 14 amino acids. The CDR3 loop reads CASRPGTGNSPLHF. In DNA, the CDR3 is TGTGCCAGCAGACCCGGGACAGGTAATTCACCCCTCCACTTT.